This TCR beta chain is drawn from a study of molecular identifiers for immune sequencing clone quantification. Findings of the study overall: Underestimated sizes of highly expanded clones could result from identical TCR molecules that share a barcode.

This clonotype was seen at least ten times. Its target is unknown. Previously published methods and listed TCR primers were used for the bulk TCR libraries. TCRdb re-called the PCR reads through MiXCR, storing one row per CDR3 protein. The table has about half a million distinct CDR3 sequences, over 20% seen once; the top ten hold approximately 0.8%. This CDR3 comprises 15 residues. The germline CDR1 and CDR2 sequences are SGHRS and YFSETQ. Trimming took 0 bases from V and 5 from J; bases not matched to a gene: 5. Based on a CD8+CD4-CCR7+CD45RA+ profile, naive CD8 T cells were sorted. The chain carries TRBV5-1 and TRBJ2-7; 10 bases fit TRBD2. The material sequenced was naive CD8+ T cells from blood, with Jurkat cell RNA spiked in. Subset meaning: FACS-sorted CD8+CD4-CCR7+CD45RA+ naive T cells. The receptor was isolated from a human donor in good health. Some libraries in this study had Jurkat cell RNA spiked in. CDR3 coding DNA: TGCGCCAGCAGCTTGGGAGGGACTAGCGCCCACGAGCAGTACTTC. Amino acid sequence: CASSLGGTSAHEQYF.